The source of this T cell receptor beta chain is a study of radiation and T cells in renal cell carcinoma. The study's findings and limits: In blood, top tumor clones expanded by 2 weeks, shrinking by 4.

Time point of the sample: blood 4 weeks post-SBRT, at nephrectomy. The treatment: 15 Gy SBRT to primary tumor, nephrectomy 4 weeks later. Nephrectomy followed 15 Gy stereotactic body radiation by 4 weeks. This renal cell carcinoma was of the clear cell type. The V end was cut by 6 bases, the J end by 1 base, with 9 bases between. This CDR3 spans 13 amino acids. Per germline, CDR1 MDHEN and CDR2 SYDVKM. Notes on this clone: Its antigen remains unidentified.

Here immunoSEQ multiplex PCR was the method, and the copy in TCRdb shows in-frame clones only, minus some. The sample lists 75,000 to 90,000 clones; roughly nine tenths were seen once. The specimen was blood, collected from a patient whose treatment included radiotherapy and nephrectomy. This receptor was obtained from a woman aged 70-85 years with renal cell carcinoma. V and J are TRBV28 and TRBJ1-1, with unresolved D. The CDR3 DNA reads TGTGCCAGCAGCACCCCCCCGAACACTGAAGCTTTCTTT. Protein sequence: CASSTPPNTEAFF.